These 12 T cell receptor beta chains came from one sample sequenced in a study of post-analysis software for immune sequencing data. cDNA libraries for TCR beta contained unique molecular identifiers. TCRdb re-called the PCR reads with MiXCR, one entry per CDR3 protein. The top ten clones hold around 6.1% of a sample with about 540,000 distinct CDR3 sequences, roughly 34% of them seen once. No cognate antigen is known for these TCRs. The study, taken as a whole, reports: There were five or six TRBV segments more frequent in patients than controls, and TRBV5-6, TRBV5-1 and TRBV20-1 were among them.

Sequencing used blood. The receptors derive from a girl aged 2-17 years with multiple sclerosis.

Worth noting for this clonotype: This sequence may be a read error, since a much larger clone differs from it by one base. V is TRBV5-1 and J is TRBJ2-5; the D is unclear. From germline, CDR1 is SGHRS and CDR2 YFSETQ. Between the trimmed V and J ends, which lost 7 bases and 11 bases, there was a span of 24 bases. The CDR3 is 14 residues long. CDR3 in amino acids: CASLRGLGYNEQYF. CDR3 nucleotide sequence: TGCGCCAGCCTCAGAGGTTTGGGCTACAATGAGCAGTACTTC. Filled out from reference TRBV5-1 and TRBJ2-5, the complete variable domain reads KAGVTQTPRYLIKTRGQQVTLSCSPISGHRSVSWYQQTPGQGLQFLFEYFSETQRNKGNFPGRFSGRQFSNSRSEMNVSTLELGDSALYLCASLRGLGYNEQYFGPGTRLLVL.

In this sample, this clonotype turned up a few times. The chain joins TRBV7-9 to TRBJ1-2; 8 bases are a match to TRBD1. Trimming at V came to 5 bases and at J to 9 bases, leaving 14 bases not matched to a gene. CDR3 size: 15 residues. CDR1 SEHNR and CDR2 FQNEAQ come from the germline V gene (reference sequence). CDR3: CASSQGRQGLSRYTF. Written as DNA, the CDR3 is TGTGCCAGCAGCCAGGGGCGACAGGGGCTGTCTCGCTACACCTTC.

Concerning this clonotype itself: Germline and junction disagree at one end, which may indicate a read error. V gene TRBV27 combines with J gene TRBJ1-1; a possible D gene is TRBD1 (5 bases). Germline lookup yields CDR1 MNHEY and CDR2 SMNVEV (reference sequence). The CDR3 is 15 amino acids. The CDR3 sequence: CVSSLGPREYPEAFF. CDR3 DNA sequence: TGTGTCAGCAGTTTAGGGCCCAGGGAGTATCCTGAAGCTTTCTTT.

CDR3 bases: TGTGCCAGCAGCTATTCCTTACTAGCGGGAGCGGGGTCTAGCACAGATACGCAGTATTTT. Translation gives CASSYSLLAGAGSSTDTQYF. The rearrangement uses TRBV7-2 and TRBJ2-3; TRBD2 aligns across 11 bases. V lost 4 bases, J lost 0 bases, and 15 bases stayed unmatched. CDR3 length: 20 amino acids. CDR1 and CDR2 (germline): SGHTA, FQGNSA.

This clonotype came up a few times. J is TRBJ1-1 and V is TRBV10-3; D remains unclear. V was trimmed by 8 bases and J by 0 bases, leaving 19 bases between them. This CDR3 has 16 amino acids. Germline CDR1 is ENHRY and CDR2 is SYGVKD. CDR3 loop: CAIGGGPYPMNTEAFF. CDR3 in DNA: TGTGCCATCGGTGGCGGCCCCTATCCCATGAACACTGAAGCTTTCTTT.

This chain's CDR3 is CASSPQGARGADTQYF. In DNA form, the CDR3 reads TGCGCCAGCAGCCCCCAGGGGGCGAGGGGGGCAGATACGCAGTATTTT. The chain is built from TRBV4-1 and TRBJ2-3; the match to TRBD1 covers 8 bases. Per germline, CDR1 MGHRA and CDR2 YSYEKL. The CDR3 is 16 amino acids. V lost 4 bases and J lost 4; bases outside the gene matches: 10.

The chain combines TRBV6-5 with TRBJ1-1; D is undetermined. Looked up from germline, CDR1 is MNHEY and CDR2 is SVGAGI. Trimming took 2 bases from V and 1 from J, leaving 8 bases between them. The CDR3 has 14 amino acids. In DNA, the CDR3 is TGTGCCAGCAGTTACACCCGTGAGAACACTGAAGCTTTCTTT. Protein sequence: CASSYTRENTEAFF.

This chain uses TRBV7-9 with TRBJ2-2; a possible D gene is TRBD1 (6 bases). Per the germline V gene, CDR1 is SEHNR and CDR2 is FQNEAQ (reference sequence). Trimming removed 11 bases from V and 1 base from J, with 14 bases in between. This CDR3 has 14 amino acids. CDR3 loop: CAASRQENTGELFF. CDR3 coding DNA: TGTGCCGCCTCGAGACAGGAGAACACCGGGGAGCTGTTTTTT.

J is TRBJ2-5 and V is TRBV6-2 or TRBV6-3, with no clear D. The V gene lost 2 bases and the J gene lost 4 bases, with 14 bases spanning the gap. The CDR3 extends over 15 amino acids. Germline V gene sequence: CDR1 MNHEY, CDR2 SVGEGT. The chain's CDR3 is CASSYHQDGRETQYF. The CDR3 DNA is TGTGCCAGCAGTTACCACCAAGATGGTAGAGAGACCCAGTACTTC.

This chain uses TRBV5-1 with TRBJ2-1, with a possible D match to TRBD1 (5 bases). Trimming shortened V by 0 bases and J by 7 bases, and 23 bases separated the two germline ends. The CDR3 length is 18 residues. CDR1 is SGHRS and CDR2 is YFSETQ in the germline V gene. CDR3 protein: CASSLAVGAPTTVNEQFF. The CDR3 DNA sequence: TGCGCCAGCAGCTTGGCCGTAGGGGCTCCTACTACAGTGAATGAGCAGTTCTTC.

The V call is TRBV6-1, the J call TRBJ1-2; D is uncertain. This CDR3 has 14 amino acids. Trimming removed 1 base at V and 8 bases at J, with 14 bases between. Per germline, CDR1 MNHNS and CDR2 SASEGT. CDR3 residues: CASSEDTTYGGYTF. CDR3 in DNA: TGTGCCAGCAGTGAAGATACCACTTATGGGGGCTACACCTTC.

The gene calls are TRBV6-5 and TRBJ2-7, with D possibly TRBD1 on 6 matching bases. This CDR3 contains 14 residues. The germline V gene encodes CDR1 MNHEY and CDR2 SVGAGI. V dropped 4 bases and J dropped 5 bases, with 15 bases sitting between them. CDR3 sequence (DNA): TGTGCCAGCAGTTCGCCACAGGGTTCCCACGAGCAGTACTTC. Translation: CASSSPQGSHEQYF.